Listed below are T cell receptor beta chains from one sample, sequenced in a study of T-cell memory formation after mild COVID-19. TCRdb recomputed calls from the 5' RACE reads with MiXCR, one row per CDR3 protein. This table has 250,000 to 400,000 distinct CDR3 sequences, 14% appearing once. The sample taken for sequencing was PBMCs or a T cell subset sorted from them (not recorded which). All receptors come from a man younger than 35 who had mild COVID-19 (a few samples of this study predate the infection). Cell type and time point are not known. CDR3s include the opening cysteine and the closing phenylalanine or tryptophan. A D gene is named only where the DNA matches it firmly. The listing skips clone size in some rows; elsewhere it reads once, few, many or a size class.

J	V	D	size	CDR3	DNA
TRBJ2-1	TRBV29-1	-	-	CSVVGGRNISYNEQFF	TGCAGCGTTGTTGGTGGACGGAATATCTCCTACAATGAGCAGTTCTTC
TRBJ2-5	TRBV4-1	-	-	CASSQDWETQYF	TGCGCCAGCAGCCAGGACTGGGAGACCCAGTACTTC
TRBJ2-1	TRBV6-1	TRBD1	few	CASSEGTGKSRNEQFF	TGTGCCAGCAGTGAAGGGACAGGGAAAAGTCGCAATGAGCAGTTCTTC
TRBJ1-1	TRBV20-1	TRBD1	-	CSAARRDRGQGEAFF	TGCAGTGCTGCAAGAAGGGACAGGGGGCAGGGGGAAGCTTTCTTT
TRBJ1-4	TRBV29-1	TRBD1	-	CSAMDRGEKLFF	TGCAGCGCCATGGACAGGGGAGAAAAACTGTTTTTT
TRBJ2-3	TRBV28	TRBD1	-	CASSFGDRATDTQYF	TGTGCCAGCAGTTTTGGCGACAGGGCCACAGATACGCAGTATTTT
TRBJ1-2	TRBV28	-	few	CASSLRGTDLHTF	TGTGCCAGCAGTTTAAGGGGGACCGACCTGCACACCTTC
TRBJ2-1	TRBV29-1	TRBD2	-	CSVPVAGGMYNEQFF	TGCAGCGTTCCCGTAGCGGGGGGGATGTACAATGAGCAGTTCTTC
TRBJ2-1	TRBV9	TRBD1	many	CASSVAGGSYNEQFF	TGTGCCAGCAGCGTAGCAGGGGGCTCCTACAATGAGCAGTTCTTC
TRBJ2-7	TRBV7-9	TRBD1	-	CASSFGDRAPLRYF	TGTGCCAGCAGCTTTGGGGACAGGGCTCCCTTGAGGTACTTC
TRBJ2-6	TRBV5-1	-	-	CASSLWGPLTGFSGANVLTF	TGCGCCAGCAGCTTGTGGGGGCCCTTGACGGGGTTCTCTGGGGCCAACGTCCTGACTTTC
TRBJ1-2	TRBV6-2/TRBV6-3	-	-	CASSPGTSYGYTF	TGTGCCAGCAGTCCCGGGACATCCTATGGCTACACCTTC
TRBJ1-5	TRBV6-4	-	few	CASSETDSNQPQHF	TGTGCCAGCAGTGAAACAGATAGCAATCAGCCCCAGCATTTT
TRBJ2-2	TRBV20-1	TRBD1	-	CSAHRDRGGELFF	TGCAGTGCTCACCGGGACAGGGGGGGGGAGCTGTTTTTT
TRBJ1-2	TRBV28	TRBD1	-	CASRTGGAYGYTF	TGTGCCAGCAGGACAGGGGGCGCCTATGGCTACACCTTC
TRBJ2-3	TRBV4-1	TRBD1	few	CASSHQKAGTGFEDTQYF	TGCGCCAGCAGCCACCAGAAAGCCGGGACAGGGTTTGAAGATACGCAGTATTTT